Described below is a single T cell receptor (beta chain) sequence and its context. This may arise from a read error, as a much more abundant clone is one base away. The sample comes from a study of CD8+CD57+ T cells in acquired aplastic anemia. CDR3 length: 15 amino acids. The V gene's germline CDR1 is SGHTS and CDR2 YDEGEE. The V and J ends lost 4 bases and 3 bases, in that order; junction bases with no gene match: 4. Sequencing was done on patients that had shown CD8+CD57+ cell expansion by flow cytometry. Profiling that covered TCR beta VDJ and CDR3 relied on genomic DNA as its template. Each CDR3 protein is one row after TCRdb ran MiXCR on the reads. The profile covers approximately 170,000 distinct CDR3 sequences, with about 45% appearing a single time and under 3.5% taken by the ten largest.

The sequenced material came from sorted CD4+, CD8+, or CD8+CD57+ T cells (not recorded which) from PBMCs. This clonotype was sampled from a human donor with aplastic anemia. The chain joins TRBV5-8 to TRBJ1-6; TRBD1 aligns across 7 bases. In nucleotides, the CDR3 is TGTGCCAGCAGCCTCCGGACAGGCTATAATTCACCCCTCCACTTT. Residues: CASSLRTGYNSPLHF.